This TCR beta chain was retrieved from a study of blood T cell repertoires in COVID-19. Using immunoSEQ multiplex PCR, the repertoire was profiled, and TCRdb retains in-frame clones only, with some absent. The repertoire holds approximately 100,000 clones, over 75% seen once, with over 10% in the top ten. CDR3 size: 14 residues. V was pared by 3 bases and J by 1 base, with 9 bases between. Per the germline V gene, CDR1 is MDHEN and CDR2 is SYDVKM. Sequences were obtained from peripheral blood. This sequence originates from a human donor in a cohort sampled during active or convalescent COVID-19. The chain is built from TRBV28 and TRBJ2-5, with D tentatively TRBD2 (5 bases). CDR3 protein: CASSFARGQETQYF. CDR3 DNA: TGTGCCAGCAGTTTTGCACGGGGCCAAGAGACCCAGTACTTC.